Only a few counts were recorded for the clone carrying this TCR beta chain. As yet, its antigen is unknown. This entry is derived from a study of identical twins. Regarding the study as a whole: Fewer insertions were carried by abundant cord blood beta clonotypes, but none was seen in memory repertoires. Conclusions were drawn cross-sectionally by statistical analysis, without following the same donors. Model-predicted out-of-frame TCR alpha sharing fell below observed values in monozygotic twins.

Through template switching, a universal primer site was introduced, and the cDNA contained unique molecular identifiers. TCRdb reanalysed the 5' RACE reads using MiXCR and keeps one entry per CDR3 protein. The data show around 250,000 distinct CDR3 sequences, around 8.8% seen once. Trimming took off 7 bases at V and 4 bases at J, with 14 bases between the two ends. The CDR3 spans 13 residues. CDR1 is SQVTM, CDR2 ANQGSEA, per germline. These data are also associated with another study on yellow fever vaccine responses in identical twins.

The rearrangement uses TRBV29-1 and TRBJ2-1; D ambiguous. Sequenced input: CD8+ T cells sorted from blood. The clonotype comes from a woman in her late teens or twenties in good health. The CDR3: CSATPRGYNEQFF. For the CDR3, the DNA is TGCAGCGCCACCCCCCGCGGATACAATGAGCAGTTCTTC.